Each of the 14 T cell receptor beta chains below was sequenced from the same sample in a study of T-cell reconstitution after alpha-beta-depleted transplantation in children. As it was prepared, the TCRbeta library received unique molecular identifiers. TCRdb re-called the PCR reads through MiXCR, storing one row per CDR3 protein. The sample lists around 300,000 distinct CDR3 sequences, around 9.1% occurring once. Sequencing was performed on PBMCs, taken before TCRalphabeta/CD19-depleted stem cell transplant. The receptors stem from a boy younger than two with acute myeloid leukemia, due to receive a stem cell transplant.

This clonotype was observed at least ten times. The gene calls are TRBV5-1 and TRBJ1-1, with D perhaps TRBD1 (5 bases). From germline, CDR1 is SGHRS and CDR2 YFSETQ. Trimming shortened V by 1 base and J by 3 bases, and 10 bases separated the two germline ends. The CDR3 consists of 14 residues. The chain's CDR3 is CASSLRGEDTEAFF. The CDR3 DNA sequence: TGCGCCAGCAGCTTGAGGGGAGAAGACACTGAAGCTTTCTTT.

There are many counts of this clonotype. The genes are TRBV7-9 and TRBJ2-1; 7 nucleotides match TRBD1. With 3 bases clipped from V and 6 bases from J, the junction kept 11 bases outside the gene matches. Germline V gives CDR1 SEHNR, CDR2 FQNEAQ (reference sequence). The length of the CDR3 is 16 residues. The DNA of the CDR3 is TGTGCCAGCAGCTTGCGCACAGGGGCAGGATCCAATGAGCAGTTCTTC. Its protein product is CASSLRTGAGSNEQFF.

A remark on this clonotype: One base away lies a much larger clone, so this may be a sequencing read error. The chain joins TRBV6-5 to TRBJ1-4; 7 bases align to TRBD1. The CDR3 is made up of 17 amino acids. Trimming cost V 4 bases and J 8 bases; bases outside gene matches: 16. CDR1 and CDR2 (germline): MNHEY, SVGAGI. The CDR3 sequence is CASSSSRFWAGGEKLFF. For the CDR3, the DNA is TGTGCCAGCAGTTCCTCGCGCTTTTGGGCAGGGGGAGAAAAACTGTTTTTT.

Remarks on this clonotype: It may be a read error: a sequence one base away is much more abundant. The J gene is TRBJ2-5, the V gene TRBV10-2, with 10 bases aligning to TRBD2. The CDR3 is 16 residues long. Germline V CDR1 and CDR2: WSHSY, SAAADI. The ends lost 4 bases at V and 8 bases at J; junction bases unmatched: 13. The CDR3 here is CASSGWSGRGGDTQYF. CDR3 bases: TGCGCCAGCAGTGGATGGAGCGGGAGGGGAGGGGACACCCAGTACTTC.

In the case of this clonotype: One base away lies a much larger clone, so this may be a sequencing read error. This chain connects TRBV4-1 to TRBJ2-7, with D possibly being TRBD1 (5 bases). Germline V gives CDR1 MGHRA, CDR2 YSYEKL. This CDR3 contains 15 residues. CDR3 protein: CASSHGLDSTYEPYF. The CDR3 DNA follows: TGCGCCAGCAGCCACGGTCTCGACAGTACCTACGAGCCGTACTTC.

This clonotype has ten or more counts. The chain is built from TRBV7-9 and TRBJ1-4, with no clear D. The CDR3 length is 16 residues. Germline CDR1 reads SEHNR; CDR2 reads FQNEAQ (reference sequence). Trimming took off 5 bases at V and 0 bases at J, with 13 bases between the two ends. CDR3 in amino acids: CASSARSSATNEKLFF. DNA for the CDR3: TGTGCCAGCAGCGCACGGAGCTCTGCAACTAATGAAAAACTGTTTTTT.

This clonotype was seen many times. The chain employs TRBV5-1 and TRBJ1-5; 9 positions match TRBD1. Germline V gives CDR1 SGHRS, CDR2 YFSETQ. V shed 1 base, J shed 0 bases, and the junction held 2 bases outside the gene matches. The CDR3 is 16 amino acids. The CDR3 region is CASSLWDRDSNQPQHF. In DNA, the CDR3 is TGCGCCAGCAGCTTGTGGGACAGGGATAGCAATCAGCCCCAGCATTTT.

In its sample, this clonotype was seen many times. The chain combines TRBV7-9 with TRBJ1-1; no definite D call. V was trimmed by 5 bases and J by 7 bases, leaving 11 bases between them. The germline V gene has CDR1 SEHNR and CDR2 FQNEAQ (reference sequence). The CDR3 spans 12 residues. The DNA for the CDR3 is TGTGCCAGCAGCCCCCGAGGCCTTGAAGCTTTCTTT. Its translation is CASSPRGLEAFF.

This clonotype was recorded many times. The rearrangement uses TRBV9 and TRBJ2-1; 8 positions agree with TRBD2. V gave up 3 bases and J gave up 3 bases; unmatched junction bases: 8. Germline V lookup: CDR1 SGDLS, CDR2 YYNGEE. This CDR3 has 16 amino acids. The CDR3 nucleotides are TGTGCCAGCAGCGCTCCACTAGCGGCGTTCTACAATGAGCAGTTCTTC. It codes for CASSAPLAAFYNEQFF. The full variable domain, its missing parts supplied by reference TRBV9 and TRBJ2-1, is DSGVTQTPKHLITATGQRVTLRCSPRSGDLSVYWYQQSLDQGLQFLIQYYNGEERAKGNILERFSAQQFPDLHSELNLSSLELGDSALYFCASSAPLAAFYNEQFFGPGTRLTVL.

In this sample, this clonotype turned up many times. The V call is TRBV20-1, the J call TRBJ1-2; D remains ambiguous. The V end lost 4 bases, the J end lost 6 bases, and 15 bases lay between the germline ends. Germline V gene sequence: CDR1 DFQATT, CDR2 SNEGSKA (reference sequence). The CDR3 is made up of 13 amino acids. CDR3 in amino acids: CSAKRQTGNGYTF. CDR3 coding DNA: TGCAGTGCTAAACGGCAAACGGGTAATGGCTACACCTTC.

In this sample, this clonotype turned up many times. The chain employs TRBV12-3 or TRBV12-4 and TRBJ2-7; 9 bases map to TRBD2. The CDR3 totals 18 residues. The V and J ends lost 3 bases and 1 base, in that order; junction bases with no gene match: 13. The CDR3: CASSFRASGKRRSYEQYF. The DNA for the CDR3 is TGTGCCAGCAGTTTTCGGGCTAGCGGGAAAAGGCGATCCTACGAGCAGTACTTC.

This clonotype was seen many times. The CDR3 DNA reads as TGTGCCAGCAGCTTAGCTAGGGGGACACGCTTGAACACCGGGGAGCTGTTTTTT. Translated, it gives CASSLARGTRLNTGELFF. V is TRBV7-2 and J is TRBJ2-2; D is perhaps TRBD1 (6 bases). The CDR3 is 18 amino acids. Germline V gene lookup returns CDR1 SGHTA and CDR2 FQGNSA. V was cut by 0 bases and J by 1 base, with 15 bases left in between.

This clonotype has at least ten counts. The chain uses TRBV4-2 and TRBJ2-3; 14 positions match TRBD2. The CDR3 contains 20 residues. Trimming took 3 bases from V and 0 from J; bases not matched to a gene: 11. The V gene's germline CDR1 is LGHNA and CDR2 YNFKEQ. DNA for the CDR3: TGTGCCAGCAGCCACCATTCGGGACTAGCGGGGGTACCAAGCACAGATACGCAGTATTTT. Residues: CASSHHSGLAGVPSTDTQYF.

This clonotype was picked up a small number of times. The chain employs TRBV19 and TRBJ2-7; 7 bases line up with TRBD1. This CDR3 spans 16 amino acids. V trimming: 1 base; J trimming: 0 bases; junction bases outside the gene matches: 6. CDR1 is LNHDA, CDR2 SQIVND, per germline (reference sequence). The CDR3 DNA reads TGTGCCAGTAGTATAGGTACGGACAGGAGCTCCTACGAGCAGTACTTC. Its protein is CASSIGTDRSSYEQYF.